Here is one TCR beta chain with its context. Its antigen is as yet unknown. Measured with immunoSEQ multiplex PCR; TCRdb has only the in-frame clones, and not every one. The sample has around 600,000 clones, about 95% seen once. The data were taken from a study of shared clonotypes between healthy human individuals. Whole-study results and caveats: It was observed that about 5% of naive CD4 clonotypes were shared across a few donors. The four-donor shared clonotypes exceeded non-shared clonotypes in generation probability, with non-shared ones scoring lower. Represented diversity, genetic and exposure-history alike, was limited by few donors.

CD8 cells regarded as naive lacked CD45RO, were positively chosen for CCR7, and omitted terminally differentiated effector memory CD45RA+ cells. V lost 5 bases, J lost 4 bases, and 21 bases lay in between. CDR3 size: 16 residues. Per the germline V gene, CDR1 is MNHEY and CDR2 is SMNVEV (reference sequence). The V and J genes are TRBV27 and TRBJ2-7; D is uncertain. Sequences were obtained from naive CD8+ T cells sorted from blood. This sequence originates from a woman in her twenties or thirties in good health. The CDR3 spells CASSPTGSSLVYEQYF. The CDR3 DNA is TGTGCCAGCAGTCCTACTGGGTCATCCTTAGTATACGAGCAGTACTTC.